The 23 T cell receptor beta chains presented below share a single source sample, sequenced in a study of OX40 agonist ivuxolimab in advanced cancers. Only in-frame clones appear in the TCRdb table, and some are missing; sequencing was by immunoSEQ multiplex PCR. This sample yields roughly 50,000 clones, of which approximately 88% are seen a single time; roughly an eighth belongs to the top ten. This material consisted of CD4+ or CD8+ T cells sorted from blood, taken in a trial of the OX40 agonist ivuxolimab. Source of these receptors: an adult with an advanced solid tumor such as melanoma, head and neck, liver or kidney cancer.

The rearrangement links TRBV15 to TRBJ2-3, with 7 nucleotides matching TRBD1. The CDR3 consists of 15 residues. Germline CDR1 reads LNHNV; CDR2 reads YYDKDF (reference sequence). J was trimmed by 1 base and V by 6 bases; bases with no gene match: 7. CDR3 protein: CATRRGGFGTDTQYF. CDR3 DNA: TGTGCCACCAGACGAGGGGGCTTCGGCACAGATACGCAGTATTTT.

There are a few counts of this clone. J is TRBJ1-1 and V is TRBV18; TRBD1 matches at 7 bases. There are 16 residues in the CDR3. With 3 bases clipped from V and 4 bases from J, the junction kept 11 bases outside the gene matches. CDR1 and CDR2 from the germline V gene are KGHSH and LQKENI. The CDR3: CASSPQGNQGGTEAFF. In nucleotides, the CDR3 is TGTGCCAGCTCACCCCAGGGCAATCAGGGGGGCACTGAAGCTTTCTTT.

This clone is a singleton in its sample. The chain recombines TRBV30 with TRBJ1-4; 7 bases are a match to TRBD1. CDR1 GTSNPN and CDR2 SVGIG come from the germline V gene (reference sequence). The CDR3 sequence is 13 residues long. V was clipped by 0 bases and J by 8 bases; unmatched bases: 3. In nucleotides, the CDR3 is TGTGCCTGGAGTGTGAGGGGGCGAGAAAAACTGTTTTTT. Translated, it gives CAWSVRGREKLFF.

In nucleotides, the CDR3 is TGTGCCCCCGGGACAGGGCTATATGGCTACACCTTC. Amino acid sequence: CAPGTGLYGYTF. The chain is built from TRBV30 and TRBJ1-2; 9 nucleotides match TRBD1. With 8 bases clipped from V and 5 bases from J, the junction kept 6 bases outside the gene matches. The CDR3 loop spans 12 amino acids. Germline loops: CDR1 GTSNPN, CDR2 SVGIG (reference sequence).

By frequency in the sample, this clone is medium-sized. The CDR3 is CASSPNGQVNTEAFF. CDR3 nucleotide sequence: TGTGCCAGCAGCCCTAACGGACAGGTTAACACTGAAGCTTTCTTT. The genes are TRBV7-9 and TRBJ1-1, with TRBD1 matching 7 bases. This CDR3 is built from 15 residues. The V gene's germline CDR1 is SEHNR and CDR2 FQNEAQ (reference sequence). The ends lost 5 bases at V and 2 bases at J; junction bases unmatched: 8.

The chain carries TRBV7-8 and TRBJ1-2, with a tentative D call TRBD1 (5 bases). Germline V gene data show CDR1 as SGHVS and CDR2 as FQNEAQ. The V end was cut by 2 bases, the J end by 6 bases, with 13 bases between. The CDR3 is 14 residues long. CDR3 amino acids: CASSLKGSRDGYTF. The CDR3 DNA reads TGTGCCAGCAGCTTAAAGGGGTCTCGTGATGGCTACACCTTC.

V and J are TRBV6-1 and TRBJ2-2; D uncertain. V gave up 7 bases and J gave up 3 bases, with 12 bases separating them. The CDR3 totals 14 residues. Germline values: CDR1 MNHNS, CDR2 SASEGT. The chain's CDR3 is CASKKAEYTGELFF. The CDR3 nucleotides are TGTGCCAGCAAGAAGGCAGAATACACCGGGGAGCTGTTTTTT.

The CDR3 DNA reads as TGCGCCAGCAGCTTGGTTGGGGCAGGGGCCTTCGGGGATACGCAGTATTTT. Protein product: CASSLVGAGAFGDTQYF. V and J are TRBV5-1 and TRBJ2-3; the D gene is possibly TRBD1 (6 bases). Germline assignment: CDR1 SGHRS and CDR2 YFSETQ. The ends were cut back, 0 bases at V and 6 bases at J, with 20 bases in the middle. The CDR3 length is 17 residues.

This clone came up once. The DNA for the CDR3 is TGCGCCAGCAGACACCTCCCAATGACAGGGCAGAATGAAAAACTGTTTTTT. This translates into CASRHLPMTGQNEKLFF. This chain uses TRBV5-1 with TRBJ1-4; TRBD1 matches 7 bases. V was pared by 5 bases and J by 5 bases, with 15 bases of the junction left unmatched. The CDR3 runs 17 residues. Germline V gene data show CDR1 as SGHRS and CDR2 as YFSETQ.

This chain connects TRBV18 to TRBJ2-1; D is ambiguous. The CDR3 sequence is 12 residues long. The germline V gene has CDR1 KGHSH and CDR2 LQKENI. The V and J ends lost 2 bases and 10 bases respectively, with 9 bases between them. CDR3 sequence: CASSPRGEEQFF. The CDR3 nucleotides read TGTGCCAGCTCACCAAGAGGCGAAGAGCAGTTCTTC. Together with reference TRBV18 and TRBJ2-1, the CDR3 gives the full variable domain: NAGVMQNPRHLVRRRGQEARLRCSPMKGHSHVYWYRQLPEEGLKFMVYLQKENIIDESGMPKERFSAEFPKEGPSILRIQQVVRGDSAAYFCASSPRGEEQFFGPGTRLTVL.

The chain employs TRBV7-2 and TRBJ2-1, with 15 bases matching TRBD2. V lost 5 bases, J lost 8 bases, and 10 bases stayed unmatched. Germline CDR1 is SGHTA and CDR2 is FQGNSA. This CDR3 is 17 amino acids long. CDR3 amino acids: CASSAPGLAGGVDEQFF. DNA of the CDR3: TGTGCCAGCAGCGCACCGGGACTAGCGGGAGGTGTGGATGAGCAGTTCTTC.

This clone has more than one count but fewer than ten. For the CDR3, the DNA is TGTGCCAGCAGCGCCGGGTTGGGGCGGGTTATCCCTAGCACAGATACGCAGTATTTT. Protein sequence: CASSAGLGRVIPSTDTQYF. V usage is TRBV9 and J usage is TRBJ2-3; D assignment may be TRBD1 or TRBD2 (5 bases each). This CDR3 spans 19 amino acids. Trimming shortened V by 3 bases and J by 0 bases, and 23 bases separated the two germline ends. Germline CDR1 is SGDLS and CDR2 is YYNGEE.

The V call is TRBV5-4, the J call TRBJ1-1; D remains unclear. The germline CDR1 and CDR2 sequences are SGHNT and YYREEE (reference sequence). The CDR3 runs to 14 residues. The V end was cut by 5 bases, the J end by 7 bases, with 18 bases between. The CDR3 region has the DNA TGTGCCAGCAGGCAGAACAGAGGACTTGGTGAAGCTTTCTTT. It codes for CASRQNRGLGEAFF.

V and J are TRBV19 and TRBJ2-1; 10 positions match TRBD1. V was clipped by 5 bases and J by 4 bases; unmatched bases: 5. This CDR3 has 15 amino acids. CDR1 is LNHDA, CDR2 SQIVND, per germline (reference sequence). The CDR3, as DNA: TGTGCCAGTAGTCCGGACAGGGGGGCTTACAATGAGCAGTTCTTC. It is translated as CASSPDRGAYNEQFF. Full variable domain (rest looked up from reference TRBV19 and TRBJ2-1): DGGITQSPKYLFRKEGQNVTLSCEQNLNHDAMYWYRQDPGQGLRLIYYSQIVNDFQKGDIAEGYSVSREKKESFPLTVTSAQKNPTAFYLCASSPDRGAYNEQFFGPGTRLTVL.

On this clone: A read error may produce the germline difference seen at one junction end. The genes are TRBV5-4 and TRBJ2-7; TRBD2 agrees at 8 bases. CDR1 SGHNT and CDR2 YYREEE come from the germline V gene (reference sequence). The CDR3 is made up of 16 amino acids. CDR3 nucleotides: TGTGCCAGCAGCTCCGGGACTAGGGGGGGTCCTCCCGAGCAGCACTTC. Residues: CASSSGTRGGPPEQHF.

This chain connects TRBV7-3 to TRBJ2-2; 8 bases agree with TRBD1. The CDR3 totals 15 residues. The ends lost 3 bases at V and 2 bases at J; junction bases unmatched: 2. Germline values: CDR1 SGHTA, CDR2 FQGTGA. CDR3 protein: CASSFTGGNTGELFF. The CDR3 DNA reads TGTGCCAGCAGCTTTACAGGGGGAAACACCGGGGAGCTGTTTTTT.

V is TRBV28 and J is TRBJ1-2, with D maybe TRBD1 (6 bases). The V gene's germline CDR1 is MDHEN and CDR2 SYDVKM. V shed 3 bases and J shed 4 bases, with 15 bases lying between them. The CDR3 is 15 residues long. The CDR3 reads CASSFRRGQSYGYTF. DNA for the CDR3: TGTGCCAGCAGTTTCCGTCGTGGACAGAGCTATGGCTACACCTTC.

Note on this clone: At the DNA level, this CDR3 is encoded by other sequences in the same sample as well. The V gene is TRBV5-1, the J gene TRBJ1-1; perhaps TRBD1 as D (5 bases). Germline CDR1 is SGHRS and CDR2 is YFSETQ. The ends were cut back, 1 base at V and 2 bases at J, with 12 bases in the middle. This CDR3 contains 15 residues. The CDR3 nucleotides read TGCGCCAGCAGCTTGATAGGGACGGATAACACTGAAGCTTTCTTT. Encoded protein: CASSLIGTDNTEAFF.

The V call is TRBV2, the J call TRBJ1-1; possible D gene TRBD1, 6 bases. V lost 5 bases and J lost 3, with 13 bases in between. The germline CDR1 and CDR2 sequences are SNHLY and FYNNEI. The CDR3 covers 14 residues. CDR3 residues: CASSQQQGYTEAFF. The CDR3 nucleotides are TGTGCCAGCAGTCAACAACAGGGATACACTGAAGCTTTCTTT.

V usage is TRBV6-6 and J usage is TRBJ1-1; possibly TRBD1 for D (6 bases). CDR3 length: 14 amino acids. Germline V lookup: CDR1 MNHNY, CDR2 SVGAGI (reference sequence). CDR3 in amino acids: CGSCRDTMNTEAFF. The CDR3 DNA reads TGTGGCTCTTGTCGGGACACCATGAACACTGAAGCTTTCTTT.

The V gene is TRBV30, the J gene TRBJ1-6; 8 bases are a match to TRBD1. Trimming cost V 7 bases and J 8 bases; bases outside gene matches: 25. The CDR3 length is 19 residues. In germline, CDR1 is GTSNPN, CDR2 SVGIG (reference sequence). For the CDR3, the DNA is TGTGCCTTACCCACCGGACAGGGACCGAGACAACGAGTGGATTCACCCCTCCACTTT. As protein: CALPTGQGPRQRVDSPLHF. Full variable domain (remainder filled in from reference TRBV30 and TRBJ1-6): SQTIHQWPATLVQPVGSPLSLECTVEGTSNPNLYWYRQAAGRGLQLLFYSVGIGQISSEVPQNLSASRPQDRQFILSSKKLLLSDSGFYLCALPTGQGPRQRVDSPLHFGNGTRLTVT.

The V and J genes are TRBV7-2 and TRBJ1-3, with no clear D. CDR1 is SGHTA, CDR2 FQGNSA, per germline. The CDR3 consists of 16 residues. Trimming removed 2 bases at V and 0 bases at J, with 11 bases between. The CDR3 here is CASSLIRTSSGNTIYF. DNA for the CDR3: TGTGCCAGCAGCTTAATTCGGACGAGCTCTGGAAACACCATATATTTT.

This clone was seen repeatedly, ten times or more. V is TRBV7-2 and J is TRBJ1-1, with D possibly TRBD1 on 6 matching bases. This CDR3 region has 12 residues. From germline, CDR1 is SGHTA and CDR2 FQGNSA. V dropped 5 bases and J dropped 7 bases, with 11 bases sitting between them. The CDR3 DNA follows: TGTGCCAGCAGCCTTACAGGGATTGAAGCTTTCTTT. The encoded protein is CASSLTGIEAFF.